This T cell receptor beta chain originates from a study of CD8+CD57+ T cells in acquired aplastic anemia (dated by TCRdb to between 2018 and 2020). Background on the whole study: A mean of about 3.2 ug of DNA, ranging from roughly 0.18 to 30 ug, was extracted from sorted CD4+ and CD8+ cells. CD8+CD57+ expansion was defined as a frequency above the mean frequency observed in healthy subjects. The research as a whole found: Patients and healthy controls showed no significant difference in CD8+ Simpson's diversity (P=0.060). Approximately 27 CD8+ CDR3 sequences were found in both patients and controls but appeared to be highly expressed in patients and within the immunodominant clones of the patients.

As concerns this clonotype: Its antigen specificity is not known. It has no much larger one-base neighbor in the sample; base qualities were not kept.

Expansion of CD8+CD57+ cells had been shown by flow cytometry in the patients chosen for sequencing. Every patient had a diagnosis of severe acquired aplastic anemia based on International Study of Aplastic Anemia and Agranulocytosis and Camitta criteria. No therapy had been received by the patients at the time of blood sampling. TCR repertoires of sorted CD4+ and CD8+ blood T cells from severe aplastic anemia patients and healthy subjects were deep-sequenced in the study. Patients were enrolled under clinicaltrials.gov protocols 00001620, 01623167, 00001397, 00071045, 00081523 and 00961064 in the USA. Ficoll-Paque density gradient centrifugation was used to isolate peripheral blood mononuclear cells. Before DNA was extracted, CD4+ and CD8+ T cells were sorted using either FACS or magnetic beads. TCR beta VDJ combination and CDR3 sequence profiling used genomic DNA as the template. An Illumina HiSeq 2000 was used for TCR repertoire sequencing. On the study's bioinformatics: Repertoire assessment relied on Simpson's diversity index, CDR3 size and DJ length profiles, and TRBV/TRBJ rearrangement plots. The immunodominant clone was defined as the most abundant DNA sequence in deep sequencing data. CDR3 amino acid sequences were screened for sharing across subjects and compared with published repertoires and the VDJdb database. TCRdb trimmed the raw reads at Q25, called clones with MiXCR and kept productive beta chains. Rows are combined by CDR3 protein, so each entry shows the most common genes and DNA. TCRdb, rather than the study authors, made the V and J calls. The sample table lists 95,000 to 150,000 distinct CDR3 sequences, about two fifths of them with a count of one. 2% to 3% of the sample is in the top ten clones.

The CDR3 goes from the cysteine to the phenylalanine over 13 residues. CDR3 DNA only is kept here, 39 bases in frame from base 1. V is cut by 0 bases and J by 9 bases, and the space between the germline ends is 11 bases. CDR1 ENHRY and CDR2 SYGVKD were looked up in the germline V gene. This receptor was identified in a human donor with aplastic anemia. The material sequenced was sorted CD4+, CD8+, or CD8+CD57+ T cells (not recorded which) from PBMCs. The rearrangement joined TRBV10-3 to TRBJ1-1, with TRBD1 as a weak D call on 5 bases. The DNA sequence reads TGTGCCATCAGTGAGTCGGGGGAACAGAAAGCTTTCTTT. The resulting protein is CAISESGEQKAFF.